The 15 T cell receptor beta chains reported below all come from one sample, sequenced in a study of blood T cell repertoires in COVID-19. Sequenced by immunoSEQ multiplex PCR; TCRdb stores in-frame clones only, minus some. The data contain almost 70,000 clones, about four fifths of them singletons. Sample: peripheral blood. These receptors came from a human donor in a cohort sampled during active COVID-19.

The rearrangement links TRBV11-3 to TRBJ1-1; TRBD1 is a possible D gene (5 bases). This CDR3 has 14 amino acids. Trimming stripped 5 bases from V and 5 bases from J, with 15 bases between. Looked up from germline, CDR1 is SGHNT and CDR2 is YENEEA. The CDR3 nucleotides are TGTGCCAGCAGCGCAGGGCGCGGGGGGACTGAAGCTTTCTTT. It translates to CASSAGRGGTEAFF.

This clone occurred once. The chain combines TRBV5-1 with TRBJ2-3, with 7 positions matching TRBD1. The CDR3 spans 15 residues. Trimming removed 0 bases from V and 3 bases from J; junction bases left unmatched: 4. Germline V CDR1 and CDR2: SGHRS, YFSETQ. The chain's CDR3 is CASSLASTGTDTQYF. Here the CDR3 DNA reads TGCGCCAGCAGCTTGGCCTCGACAGGGACAGATACGCAGTATTTT.

The chain has TRBV7-6 and TRBJ2-3; D remains ambiguous. Germline V gene sequence: CDR1 SGHVS, CDR2 FNYEAQ. There are 15 residues in the CDR3. Trimming removed 2 bases from V and 0 bases from J, with 9 bases in between. The CDR3 DNA follows: TGTGCCAGCAGCTTAAGCGACGGTAGCACAGATACGCAGTATTTT. Protein: CASSLSDGSTDTQYF.

This chain links TRBV7-2 with TRBJ2-7; D is perhaps TRBD2 (5 bases). This CDR3 region has 12 residues. In germline, CDR1 is SGHTA, CDR2 FQGNSA. V lost 5 bases to trimming and J lost 5 bases, with 10 bases between them. The CDR3 DNA sequence: TGTGCCAGCAGCCTCCTCGGGGACGAGCAGTACTTC. Amino acids: CASSLLGDEQYF.

The rearrangement uses TRBV24-1 and TRBJ2-5, with D tentatively TRBD1 (5 bases). Trimming took 4 bases from V and 4 from J, leaving 9 bases between them. Germline V gene sequence: CDR1 KGHDR, CDR2 SFDVKD. This CDR3 is built from 13 residues. CDR3 protein: CATSEGVGETQYF. For the CDR3, the DNA is TGTGCCACCAGTGAAGGGGTGGGAGAGACCCAGTACTTC.

J is TRBJ2-7 and V is TRBV25-1, with 8 bases that match TRBD1. The CDR3 spans 14 residues. The germline CDR1 and CDR2 sequences are MGHDK and SYGVNS. J was trimmed by 5 bases and V by 4 bases; bases with no gene match: 7. CDR3 sequence reads: CASSVEMGQDEQYF. The CDR3 DNA reads TGTGCCAGCAGTGTGGAGATGGGACAGGACGAGCAGTACTTC.

A remark on this clone: This sample includes further DNA sequences coding for the same CDR3. V gene TRBV28 combines with J gene TRBJ2-5; 11 positions match TRBD2. CDR3 length equals 15 residues. V was clipped by 5 bases and J by 4 bases; unmatched bases: 6. Looked up from germline, CDR1 is MDHEN and CDR2 is SYDVKM. CDR3 in amino acids: CASSPGTSGLETQYF. The CDR3 DNA follows: TGTGCCAGCAGTCCTGGGACTAGCGGCCTAGAGACCCAGTACTTC.

The chain links TRBV7-2 to TRBJ2-1; D might be TRBD2 (5 bases). The CDR3 length is 16 residues. Trimming stripped 0 bases from V and 7 bases from J, with 16 bases between. Germline lookup yields CDR1 SGHTA and CDR2 FQGNSA. The CDR3 is CASSLAPDLAGNEQFF. The CDR3 bases are TGTGCCAGCAGCTTAGCTCCGGATCTAGCAGGAAATGAGCAGTTCTTC.

The genes are TRBV15 and TRBJ1-1; a possible D gene is TRBD1 (6 bases). The CDR3 totals 18 residues. Germline V CDR1 and CDR2: LNHNV, YYDKDF (reference sequence). Trimming stripped 0 bases from V and 11 bases from J, with 28 bases between. The CDR3 here is CATSRDIFVSRGGGRAFF. DNA of the CDR3: TGTGCCACCAGCAGAGATATCTTCGTGTCCAGGGGTGGGGGTCGGGCTTTCTTT.

The rearrangement joins TRBV18 to TRBJ1-5; D uncertain. Looked up from germline, CDR1 is KGHSH and CDR2 is LQKENI. Trimming cost V 3 bases and J 5 bases, with 11 bases left between them. This CDR3 spans 14 amino acids. CDR3 in amino acids: CASSPTDLDQPQHF. The CDR3 DNA reads as TGTGCCAGCTCACCTACAGACCTCGATCAGCCCCAGCATTTT. The entire variable domain, with the rest obtained from reference TRBV18 and TRBJ1-5, is as follows: NAGVMQNPRHLVRRRGQEARLRCSPMKGHSHVYWYRQLPEEGLKFMVYLQKENIIDESGMPKERFSAEFPKEGPSILRIQQVVRGDSAAYFCASSPTDLDQPQHFGDGTRLSIL.

The DNA for the CDR3 is TGTGCCAGCAGCCAAGACGCGGGACTAGCGGTCGGGGAGCTGTTTTTT. Translating it yields CASSQDAGLAVGELFF. The chain has TRBV4-2 and TRBJ2-2, with 11 bases fitting TRBD2. Trimming cost V 0 bases and J 7 bases; bases outside gene matches: 4. The germline CDR1 and CDR2 sequences are LGHNA and YNFKEQ. This CDR3 spans 16 amino acids.

This clone occurred once. V usage is TRBV19 and J usage is TRBJ1-2; TRBD1 agrees at 11 bases. The CDR3 is 16 amino acids. CDR1 LNHDA and CDR2 SQIVND come from the germline V gene (reference sequence). Trimming cost V 4 bases and J 2 bases; bases outside gene matches: 6. CDR3 sequence reads: CASSRDRGTRNYGYTF. The CDR3 DNA follows: TGTGCCAGTAGTAGGGACAGGGGGACAAGAAACTATGGCTACACCTTC.

This chain connects TRBV29-1 to TRBJ1-1, with a weak D call TRBD1 (6 bases). The CDR3 covers 16 residues. The germline V and J ends were trimmed by 3 bases and 3 bases, with 20 bases remaining between them. Germline-derived CDR1 and CDR2 are SQVTM and ANQGSEA. The CDR3 loop is CSVEAWGQLRDTEAFF. Written as DNA, the CDR3 is TGCAGCGTTGAGGCGTGGGGGCAGTTAAGAGACACTGAAGCTTTCTTT. The whole variable domain, remainder taken from reference TRBV29-1 and TRBJ1-1, is SAVISQKPSRDICQRGTSLTIQCQVDSQVTMMFWYRQQPGQSLTLIATANQGSEATYESGFVIDKFPISRPNLTFSTLTVSNMSPEDSSIYLCSVEAWGQLRDTEAFFGQGTRLTVV.

This chain uses TRBV3-1 (or the pseudogene TRBV3-2) with TRBJ2-7; 7 bases fit TRBD1. The CDR3 is 14 amino acids. Germline V gives CDR1 LGHDT, CDR2 YNNKEL (reference sequence). With V trimmed by 4 bases and J by 2 bases, 5 bases remained unmatched. The CDR3 nucleotides read TGTGCCAGCAGCCGCCGGGACAGCCCCTACGAGCAGTACTTC. Protein sequence: CASSRRDSPYEQYF.

In its sample, this clone was seen a few times. The CDR3 loop reads CASSSRRGLSYNEQFF. For the CDR3, the DNA is TGTGCCAGCAGTTCACGGAGGGGGCTATCCTACAATGAGCAGTTCTTC. This chain uses TRBV27 with TRBJ2-1; D is perhaps TRBD1 (7 bases). Looked up from germline, CDR1 is MNHEY and CDR2 is SMNVEV (reference sequence). CDR3 size: 16 residues. The V end was cut by 4 bases, the J end by 1 base, with 14 bases between.